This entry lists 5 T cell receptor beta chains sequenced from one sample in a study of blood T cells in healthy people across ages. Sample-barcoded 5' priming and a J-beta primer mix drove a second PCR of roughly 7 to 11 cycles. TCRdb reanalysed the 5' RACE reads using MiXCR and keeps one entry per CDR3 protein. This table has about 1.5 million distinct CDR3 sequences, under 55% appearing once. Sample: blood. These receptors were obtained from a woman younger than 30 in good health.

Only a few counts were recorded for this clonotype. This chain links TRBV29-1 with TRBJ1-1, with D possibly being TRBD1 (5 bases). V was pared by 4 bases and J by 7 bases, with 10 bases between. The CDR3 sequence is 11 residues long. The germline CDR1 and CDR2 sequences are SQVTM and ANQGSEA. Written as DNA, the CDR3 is TGCAGCGTTGTGTCAGGGTATGAAGCTTTCTTT. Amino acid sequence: CSVVSGYEAFF.

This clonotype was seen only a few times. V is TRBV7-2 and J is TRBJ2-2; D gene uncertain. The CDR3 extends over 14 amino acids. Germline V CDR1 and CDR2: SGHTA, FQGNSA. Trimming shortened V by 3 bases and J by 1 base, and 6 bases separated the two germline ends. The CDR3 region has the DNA TGTGCCAGCAGCTTTAAGCGGAACACCGGGGAGCTGTTTTTT. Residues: CASSFKRNTGELFF.

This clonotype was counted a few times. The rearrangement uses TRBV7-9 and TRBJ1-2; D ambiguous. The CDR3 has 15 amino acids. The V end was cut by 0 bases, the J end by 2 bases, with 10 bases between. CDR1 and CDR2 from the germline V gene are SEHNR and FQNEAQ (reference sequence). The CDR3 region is CASSLARGRNYGYTF. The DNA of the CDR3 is TGTGCCAGCAGCTTAGCAAGAGGACGGAACTATGGCTACACCTTC.

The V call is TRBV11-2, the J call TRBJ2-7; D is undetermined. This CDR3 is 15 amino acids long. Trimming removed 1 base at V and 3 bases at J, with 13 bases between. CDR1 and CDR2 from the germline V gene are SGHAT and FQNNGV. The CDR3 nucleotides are TGTGCCAGCAGCTTAGTACCAGGCAAAGACTACGAGCAGTACTTC. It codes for CASSLVPGKDYEQYF.

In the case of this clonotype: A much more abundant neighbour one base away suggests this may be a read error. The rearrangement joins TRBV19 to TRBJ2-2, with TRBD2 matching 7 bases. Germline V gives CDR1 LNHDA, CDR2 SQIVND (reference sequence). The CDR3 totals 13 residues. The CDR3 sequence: CASSGRGSGGLFF. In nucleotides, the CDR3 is TGTGCCAGTAGTGGGCGGGGGTCCGGGGGGCTGTTTTTT.